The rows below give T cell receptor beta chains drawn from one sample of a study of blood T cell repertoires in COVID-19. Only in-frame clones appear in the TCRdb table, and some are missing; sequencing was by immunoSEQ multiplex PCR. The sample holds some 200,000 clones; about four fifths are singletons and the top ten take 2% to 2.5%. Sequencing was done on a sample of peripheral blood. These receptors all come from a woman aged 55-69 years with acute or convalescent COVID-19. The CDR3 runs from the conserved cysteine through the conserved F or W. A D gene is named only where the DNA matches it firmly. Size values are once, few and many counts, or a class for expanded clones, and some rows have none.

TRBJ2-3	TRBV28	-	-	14	CASSLGGGAVTQYF	TGTGCCAGCAGTTTAGGTGGGGGGGCTGTTACGCAGTATTTT
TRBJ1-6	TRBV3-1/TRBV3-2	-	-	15	CASSQDRGRNSPLHF	TGTGCCAGCAGCCAAGATCGGGGGAGGAATTCACCCCTCCACTTT
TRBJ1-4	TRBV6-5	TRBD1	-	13	CASNWDRVEKLFF	TGTGCCAGCAATTGGGACAGGGTTGAAAAACTGTTTTTT
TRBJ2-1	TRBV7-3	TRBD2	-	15	CASSPGTSGLDEQFF	TGTGCCAGCAGCCCTGGGACTAGCGGGTTAGATGAGCAGTTCTTC
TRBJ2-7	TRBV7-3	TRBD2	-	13	CASSKGLAGEQYF	TGTGCCAGCAGCAAGGGACTAGCTGGCGAGCAGTACTTC
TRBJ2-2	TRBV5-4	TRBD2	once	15	CASSLALADTGELFF	TGTGCCAGCAGCTTGGCACTAGCGGACACCGGGGAGCTGTTTTTT
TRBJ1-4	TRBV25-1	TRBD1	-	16	CASSGSPGTGGEKLFF	TGTGCCAGCAGTGGGAGCCCCGGGACAGGGGGTGAAAAACTGTTTTTT
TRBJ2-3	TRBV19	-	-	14	CASTPTRSSDTQYF	TGTGCCAGTACCCCGACTAGATCCTCAGATACGCAGTATTTT
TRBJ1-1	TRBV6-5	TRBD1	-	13	CASSYTGQGVFFF	TGTGCCAGCAGTTACACGGGACAGGGTGTATTTTTCTTT
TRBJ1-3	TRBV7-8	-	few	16	CASSSGQRISGNTIYF	TGTGCCAGCAGCTCCGGACAGAGGATAAGCGGAAACACCATATATTTT
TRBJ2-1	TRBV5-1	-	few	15	CASSLSLRFTGEQFF	TGCGCCAGCAGCTTGTCTCTCAGATTCACGGGTGAGCAGTTCTTC
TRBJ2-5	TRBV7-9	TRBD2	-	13	CASSSTSFETQYF	TGTGCCAGCAGCTCGACTAGCTTTGAGACCCAGTACTTC
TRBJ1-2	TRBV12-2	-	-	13	CASRLAGGYGYTF	TGTGCAAGTCGCTTAGCGGGGGGCTATGGCTACACCTTC
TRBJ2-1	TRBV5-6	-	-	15	CASTFGTSSYNEQFF	TGTGCCAGCACCTTTGGGACATCATCCTACAATGAGCAGTTCTTC
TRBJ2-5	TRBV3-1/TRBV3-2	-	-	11	CASSLEETQYF	TGTGCCAGCAGCCTCGAAGAGACCCAGTACTTC
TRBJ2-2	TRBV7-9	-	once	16	CASSSLGRGTSWELFF	TGTGCCAGCAGCTCTTTGGGGCGAGGTACCTCGTGGGAGCTGTTTTTT
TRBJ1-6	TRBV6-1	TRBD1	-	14	CASSEYRGNSPLHF	TGTGCCAGCAGTGAATACAGGGGGAATTCACCCCTCCACTTT
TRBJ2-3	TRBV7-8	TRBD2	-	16	CASSLVGAGGPDTQYF	TGTGCCAGCAGCTTAGTAGGAGCGGGGGGGCCAGATACGCAGTATTTT
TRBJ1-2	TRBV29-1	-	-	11	CSVDRGYGYTF	TGCAGCGTTGACAGGGGATATGGCTACACCTTC
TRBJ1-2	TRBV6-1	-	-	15	CASSEAIGGVRGYTF	TGTGCCAGCAGTGAAGCGATAGGGGGAGTCAGAGGCTACACCTTC
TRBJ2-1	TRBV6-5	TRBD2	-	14	CASSGGSFYNEQFF	TGTGCCAGCTCGGGGGGGAGTTTCTACAATGAGCAGTTCTTC
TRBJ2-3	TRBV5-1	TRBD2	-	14	CASNAGGSTDTQYF	TGCGCCAGCAACGCGGGGGGTAGTACAGATACGCAGTATTTT
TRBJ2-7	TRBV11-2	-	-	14	CASSLDSRVYEQYF	TGTGCCAGCAGCTTAGATTCGAGGGTTTACGAGCAGTACTTC
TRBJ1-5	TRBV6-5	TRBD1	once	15	CASLKTGGNNQPQHF	TGTGCCAGCCTTAAGACAGGGGGAAACAATCAGCCCCAGCATTTT
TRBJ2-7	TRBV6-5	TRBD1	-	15	CASITGTASSYEQYF	TGTGCCAGCATTACCGGGACAGCAAGCTCCTACGAGCAGTACTTC
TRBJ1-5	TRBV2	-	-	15	CASSEGRDSNQPQHF	TGTGCCAGCAGTGAGGGGCGGGATAGCAATCAGCCCCAGCATTTT
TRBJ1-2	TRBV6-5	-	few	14	CASSNRPIIYGYTF	TGTGCCAGCAGTAACAGGCCGATAATCTATGGCTACACCTTC
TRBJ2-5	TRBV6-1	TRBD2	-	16	CASSAGLAGGKETQYF	TGTGCCAGCAGTGCCGGACTAGCGGGGGGGAAAGAGACCCAGTACTTC
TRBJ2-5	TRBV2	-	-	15	CASSEDGGLVETQYF	TGTGCCAGCAGTGAGGACGGGGGGCTGGTGGAGACCCAGTACTTC
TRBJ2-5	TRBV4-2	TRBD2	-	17	CASSQAVTGGPGETQYF	TGTGCCAGCAGCCAAGCGGTCACGGGGGGGCCTGGAGAGACCCAGTACTTC
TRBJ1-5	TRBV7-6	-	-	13	CASSLGSGQPQHF	TGTGCCAGCAGCTTAGGGTCGGGGCAGCCCCAGCATTTT
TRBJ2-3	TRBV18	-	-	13	CASSPPSRDTQYF	TGTGCCAGCTCACCACCGTCGAGAGATACGCAGTATTTT
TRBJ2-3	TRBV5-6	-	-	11	CASSFRDTQYF	TGTGCCAGCAGCTTTCGAGATACGCAGTATTTT
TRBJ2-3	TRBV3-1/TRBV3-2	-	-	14	CASSLSRAGDTQYF	TGTGCCAGCAGCCTTAGCAGGGCTGGAGATACGCAGTATTTT
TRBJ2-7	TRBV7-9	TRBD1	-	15	CASSLGQGSFYEQYF	TGTGCCAGCAGCTTAGGACAGGGGAGTTTCTACGAGCAGTACTTC
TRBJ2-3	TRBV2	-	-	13	CASSEGGPDTQYF	TGTGCCAGCAGTGAAGGGGGGCCAGATACGCAGTATTTT
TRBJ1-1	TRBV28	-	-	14	CASSLPSEATEAFF	TGTGCCAGCAGTTTACCCAGCGAGGCCACTGAAGCTTTCTTT
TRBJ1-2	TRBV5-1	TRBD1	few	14	CASSPGDRASGYTF	TGCGCCAGCAGCCCGGGAGACAGGGCGAGCGGCTACACCTTC
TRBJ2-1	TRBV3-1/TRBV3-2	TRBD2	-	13	CASSLSSGGAQFF	TGTGCCAGCAGCCTATCTAGCGGGGGGGCCCAGTTCTTC
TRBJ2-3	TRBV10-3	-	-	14	CAISEYGSTDTQYF	TGTGCCATCAGTGAGTACGGTAGCACAGATACGCAGTATTTT
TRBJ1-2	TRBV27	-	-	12	CASSAPGGGYTF	TGTGCCAGCAGTGCTCCGGGTGGCGGCTACACCTTC
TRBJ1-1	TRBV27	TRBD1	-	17	CASSFGGSQGVNTEAFF	TGTGCCAGCAGTTTTGGTGGGTCCCAGGGGGTGAACACTGAAGCTTTCTTT
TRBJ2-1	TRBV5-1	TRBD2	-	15	CASSKSSGGFNEQFF	TGCGCCAGCAGCAAGTCTAGCGGGGGGTTCAATGAGCAGTTCTTC
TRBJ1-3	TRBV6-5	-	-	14	CASSWRNSGNTIYF	TGTGCCAGCAGTTGGCGGAACTCTGGAAACACCATATATTTT
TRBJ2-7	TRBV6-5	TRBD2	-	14	CASSYDSRGGEQYF	TGTGCCAGCAGTTACGACAGCCGGGGGGGCGAGCAGTACTTC
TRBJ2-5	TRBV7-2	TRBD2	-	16	CASSLVVAGGKETQYF	TGTGCCAGCAGCTTAGTTGTAGCGGGGGGGAAAGAGACCCAGTACTTC
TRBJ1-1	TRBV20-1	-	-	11	CSAGRGGRAFF	TGCAGTGCTGGACGGGGTGGACGAGCTTTCTTT